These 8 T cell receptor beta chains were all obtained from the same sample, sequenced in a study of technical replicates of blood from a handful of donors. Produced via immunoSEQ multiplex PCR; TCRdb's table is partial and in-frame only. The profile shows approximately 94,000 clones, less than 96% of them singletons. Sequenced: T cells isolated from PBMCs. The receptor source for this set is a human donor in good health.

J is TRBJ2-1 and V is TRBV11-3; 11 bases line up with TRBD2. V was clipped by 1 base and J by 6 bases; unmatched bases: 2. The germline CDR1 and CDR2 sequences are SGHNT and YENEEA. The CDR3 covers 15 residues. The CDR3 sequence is CASSLVLAGGNEQFF. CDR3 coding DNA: TGTGCCAGCAGCTTAGTGCTAGCGGGAGGCAATGAGCAGTTCTTC.

In nucleotides, the CDR3 is TGTGCCAGCAGTTTAGTAGCGGCAAGGAGTCAGTTCTTC. This encodes CASSLVAARSQFF. The V call is TRBV27, the J call TRBJ2-1, with D possibly being TRBD2 (6 bases). V was trimmed by 2 bases and J by 13 bases, leaving 15 bases between them. Germline assignment: CDR1 MNHEY and CDR2 SMNVEV (reference sequence). CDR3 size: 13 residues.

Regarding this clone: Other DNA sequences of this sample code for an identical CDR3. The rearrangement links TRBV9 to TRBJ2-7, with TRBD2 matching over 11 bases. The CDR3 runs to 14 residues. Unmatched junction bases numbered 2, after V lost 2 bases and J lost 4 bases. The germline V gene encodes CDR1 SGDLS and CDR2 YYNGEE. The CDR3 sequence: CASSVLAGGYEQYF. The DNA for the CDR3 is TGTGCCAGCAGCGTCCTAGCGGGAGGTTACGAGCAGTACTTC.

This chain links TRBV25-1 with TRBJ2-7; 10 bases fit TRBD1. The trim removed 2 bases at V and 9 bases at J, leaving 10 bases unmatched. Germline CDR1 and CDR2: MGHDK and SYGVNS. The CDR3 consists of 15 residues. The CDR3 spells CASSELRDRGRVQYF. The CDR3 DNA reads TGTGCCAGCAGTGAACTCCGGGACAGGGGAAGAGTGCAGTACTTC.

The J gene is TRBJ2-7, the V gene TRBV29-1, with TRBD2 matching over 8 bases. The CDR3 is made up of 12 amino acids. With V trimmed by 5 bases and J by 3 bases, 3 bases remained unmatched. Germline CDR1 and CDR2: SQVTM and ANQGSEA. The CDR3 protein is CSVNGRGYEQYF. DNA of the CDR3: TGCAGCGTTAACGGGAGGGGCTACGAGCAGTACTTC.

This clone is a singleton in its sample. CDR3 amino acids: CASSLEATNTEAFF. DNA of the CDR3: TGCGCCAGCAGCTTGGAAGCTACGAACACTGAAGCTTTCTTT. The chain has TRBV5-1 and TRBJ1-1; the D is unclear. In germline, CDR1 is SGHRS, CDR2 YFSETQ. The CDR3 contains 14 residues. The ends were cut back, 0 bases at V and 1 base at J, with 7 bases in the middle.

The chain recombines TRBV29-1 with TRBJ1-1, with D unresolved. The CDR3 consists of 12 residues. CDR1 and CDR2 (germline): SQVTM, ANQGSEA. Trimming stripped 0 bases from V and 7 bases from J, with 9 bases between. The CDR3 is CSVEDLRLEAFF. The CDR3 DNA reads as TGCAGCGTTGAAGATCTACGCCTTGAAGCTTTCTTT.

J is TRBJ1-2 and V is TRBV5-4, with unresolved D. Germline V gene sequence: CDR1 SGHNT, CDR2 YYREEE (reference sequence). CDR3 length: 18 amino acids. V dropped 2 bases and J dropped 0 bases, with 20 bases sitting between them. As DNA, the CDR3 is TGTGCCAGCAGCTTCGATGAAGGGAGGGTTGATACTAACTATGGCTACACCTTC. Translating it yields CASSFDEGRVDTNYGYTF.